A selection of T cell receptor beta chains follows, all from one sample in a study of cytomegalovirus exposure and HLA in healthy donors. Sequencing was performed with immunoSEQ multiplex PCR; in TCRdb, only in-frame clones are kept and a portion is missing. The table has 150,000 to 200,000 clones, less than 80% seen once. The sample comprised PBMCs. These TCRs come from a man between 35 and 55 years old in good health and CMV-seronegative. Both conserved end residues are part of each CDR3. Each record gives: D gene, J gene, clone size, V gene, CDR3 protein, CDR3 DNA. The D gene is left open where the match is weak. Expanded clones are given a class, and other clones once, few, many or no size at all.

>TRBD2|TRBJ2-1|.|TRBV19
CASSMLAGANEQFF
TGTGCCAGTAGTATGCTAGCGGGGGCGAATGAGCAGTTCTTC
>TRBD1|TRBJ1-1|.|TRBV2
CASSERGAGGLSNTEAFF
TGTGCCAGCAGTGAGCGGGGAGCAGGGGGCTTGTCGAACACTGAAGCTTTCTTT
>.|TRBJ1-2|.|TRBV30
CAWSVSLGGYTF
TGTGCCTGGAGTGTGAGCCTCGGTGGCTACACCTTC
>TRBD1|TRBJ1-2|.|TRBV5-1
CASSLGGRDRTNYGYTF
TGCGCCAGCAGCTTGGGGGGTCGGGACAGGACTAACTATGGCTACACCTTC
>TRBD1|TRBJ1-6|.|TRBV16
CASSQSGGQGNSPLHF
TGTGCCAGCAGCCAATCGGGGGGACAGGGGAATTCACCCCTCCACTTT
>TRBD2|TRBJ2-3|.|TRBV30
CAWDPSGSRTDTQYF
TGTGCCTGGGACCCCAGCGGGAGTCGGACAGATACGCAGTATTTT
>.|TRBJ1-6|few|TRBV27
CASSLTRQVNSPLHF
TGTGCCAGCAGCCTAACCCGACAGGTTAATTCACCCCTCCACTTT
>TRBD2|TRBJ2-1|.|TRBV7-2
CASSFFRGSHNEQFF
TGCGCCAGCAGCTTCTTTCGCGGGAGCCACAATGAGCAGTTCTTC
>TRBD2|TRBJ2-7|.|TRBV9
CASSVRGETYEQYF
TGTGCCAGCAGCGTCCGGGGGGAGACCTACGAGCAGTACTTC
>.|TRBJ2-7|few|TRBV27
CASSSLLSGAYEQYF
TGTGCCAGCAGTTCCCTTTTGTCAGGGGCCTACGAGCAGTACTTC
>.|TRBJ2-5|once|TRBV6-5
CASGRRGERETQYF
TGTGCCAGCGGTAGGAGGGGCGAACGAGAGACCCAGTACTTC
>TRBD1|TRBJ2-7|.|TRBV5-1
CASSRTGSYEQYF
TGCGCCAGCAGCCGGACAGGGTCCTACGAGCAGTACTTC
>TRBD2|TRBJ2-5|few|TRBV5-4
CASRPGGLLAGPRETQYF
TGTGCCAGCAGACCCGGGGGGTTACTAGCGGGGCCCCGAGAGACCCAGTACTTC
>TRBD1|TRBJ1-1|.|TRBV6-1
CASSDFAGGLSEAFF
TGTGCCAGCAGTGATTTCGCAGGGGGCTTGTCTGAAGCTTTCTTT
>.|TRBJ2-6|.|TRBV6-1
CASSGRESGANVLTF
TGTGCCAGCAGTGGGAGGGAATCTGGGGCCAACGTCCTGACTTTC
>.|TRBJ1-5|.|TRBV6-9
CASWTERLGQPQHF
TGTGCCAGCTGGACAGAACGGTTAGGTCAGCCCCAGCATTTT
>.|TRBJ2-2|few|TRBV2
CACGQYTGELFF
TGTGCCTGCGGACAGTACACCGGGGAGCTGTTTTTT
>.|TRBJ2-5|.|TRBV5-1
CASTGVGYEETQYF
TGCGCCAGCACCGGGGTGGGGTATGAAGAGACCCAGTACTTC
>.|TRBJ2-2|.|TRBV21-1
CASSKAPANTGELFF
TGTGCCAGCAGCAAAGCTCCGGCGAACACCGGGGAGCTGTTTTTT
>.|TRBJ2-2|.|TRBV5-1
CASSLEGGANGELFF
TGCGCCAGCAGCTTGGAGGGAGGCGCGAACGGGGAGCTGTTTTTT
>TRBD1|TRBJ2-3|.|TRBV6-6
CASSYRGPGTDTQYF
TGTGCCAGCAGTTACAGGGGGCCCGGCACAGATACGCAGTATTTT
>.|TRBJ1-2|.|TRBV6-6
CASSTGLGAYGYTF
TGTGCCAGCAGTACCGGGTTAGGGGCTTATGGCTACACCTTC
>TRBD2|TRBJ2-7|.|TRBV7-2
CASSLSLAGGGEQYF
TGTGCCAGCAGCTTAAGCCTAGCGGGAGGAGGTGAGCAGTACTTC
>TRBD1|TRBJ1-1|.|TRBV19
CASSLQGMNTEAFF
TGTGCCAGTAGTCTACAGGGGATGAACACTGAAGCTTTCTTT
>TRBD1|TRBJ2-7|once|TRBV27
CASSSRDRGYEQYF
TGTGCCAGCAGTTCCCGGGACAGGGGCTACGAGCAGTACTTC
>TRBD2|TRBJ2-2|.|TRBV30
CAWIGRAGIGELFF
TGTGCCTGGATAGGAAGAGCGGGGATCGGGGAGCTGTTTTTT
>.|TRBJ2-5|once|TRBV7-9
CASSPPRRGGETQYF
TGTGCCAGCAGCCCCCCACGGAGAGGGGGAGAGACCCAGTACTTC
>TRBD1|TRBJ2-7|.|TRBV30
CAWGQGLGEQYF
TGTGCCTGGGGACAGGGTTTGGGGGAGCAGTACTTC
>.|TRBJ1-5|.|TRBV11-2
CASSLDLIGNQPQHF
TGTGCCAGCAGCTTAGATCTTATTGGCAATCAGCCCCAGCATTTT
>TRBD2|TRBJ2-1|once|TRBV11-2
CASTRSGGANEQFF
TGTGCCAGCACCAGAAGCGGGGGGGCGAATGAGCAGTTCTTC
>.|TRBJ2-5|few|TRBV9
CASSFRGSQETQYF
TGTGCCAGCAGCTTCAGGGGCTCCCAAGAGACCCAGTACTTC
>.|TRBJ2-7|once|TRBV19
CASSMRGPPYEQYF
TGTGCCAGTAGTATGCGGGGGCCCCCCTACGAGCAGTACTTC
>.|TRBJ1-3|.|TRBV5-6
CASSLASRGAGNTIYF
TGTGCCAGCAGCTTGGCCAGTAGGGGTGCTGGAAACACCATATATTTT
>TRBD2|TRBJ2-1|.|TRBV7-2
CASSFGLAGGEQFF
TGTGCCAGCAGCTTCGGTCTAGCGGGAGGTGAGCAGTTCTTC
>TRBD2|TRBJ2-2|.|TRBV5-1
CASRDGGANTGELFF
TGCGCCAGCAGGGACGGGGGGGCCAACACCGGGGAGCTGTTTTTT
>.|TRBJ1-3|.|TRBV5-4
CASSNLGGWAGNTIYF
TGTGCCAGCAGCAACCTCGGCGGGTGGGCTGGAAACACCATATATTTT
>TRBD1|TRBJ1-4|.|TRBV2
CASTPGQGATNEKLFF
TGTGCCAGCACTCCGGGACAGGGCGCCACTAATGAAAAACTGTTTTTT
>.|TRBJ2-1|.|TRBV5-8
CASSSFTGSSYNEQFF
TGTGCCAGCAGCTCGTTTACAGGGAGCTCCTACAATGAGCAGTTCTTC
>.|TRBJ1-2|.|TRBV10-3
CAISGTQGPGYGYTF
TGTGCCATCAGTGGAACTCAGGGCCCTGGCTATGGCTACACCTTC
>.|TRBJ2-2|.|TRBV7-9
CSSTPRQGGRELFF
TGTTCCAGCACCCCTCGGCAAGGCGGCCGGGAGCTGTTTTTT
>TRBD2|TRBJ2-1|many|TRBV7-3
CASSLIAGYEQFF
TGTGCCAGCAGCTTAATAGCGGGATATGAGCAGTTCTTC
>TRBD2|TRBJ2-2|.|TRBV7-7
CASGGRVNTGELFF
TGTGCTAGTGGCGGGAGGGTCAACACCGGGGAGCTGTTTTTT
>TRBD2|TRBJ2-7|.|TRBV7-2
CASSFHLTSGAYEQYF
TGTGCCAGCAGCTTCCACCTGACTAGCGGGGCCTACGAGCAGTACTTC
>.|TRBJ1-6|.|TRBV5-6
CASSLEVDRSSYNSPLHF
TGTGCCAGCAGCTTGGAAGTCGACAGGAGCTCCTATAATTCACCCCTCCACTTT
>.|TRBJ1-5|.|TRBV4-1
CASSLASSNQPQHF
TGCGCCAGCAGCCTCGCGAGTAGCAATCAGCCCCAGCATTTT
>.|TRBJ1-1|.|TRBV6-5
CASSPGTLNTEAFF
TGTGCCAGCAGTCCCGGGACACTGAACACTGAAGCTTTCTTT
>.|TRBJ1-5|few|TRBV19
CASIKGRDSSNQPQHF
TGTGCCAGTATAAAAGGGAGGGACTCAAGCAATCAGCCCCAGCATTTT
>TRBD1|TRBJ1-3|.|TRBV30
CAWSIQGNAGNTIYF
TGTGCCTGGAGTATACAGGGGAATGCTGGAAACACCATATATTTT
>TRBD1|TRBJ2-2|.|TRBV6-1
CASRAGTATTGELFF
TGTGCCAGCAGAGCCGGGACAGCTACCACCGGGGAGCTGTTTTTT
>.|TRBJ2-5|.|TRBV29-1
CSVEGSGGYKQYF
TGCAGCGTTGAAGGCAGTGGAGGGTACAAGCAGTACTTC
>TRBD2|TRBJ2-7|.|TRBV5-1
CASSARLAGLDEQYF
TGCGCCAGCAGCGCCCGACTAGCGGGATTGGACGAGCAGTACTTC
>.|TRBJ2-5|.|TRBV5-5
CASRGHLQETQYF
TGTGCCAGCAGGGGACACCTCCAAGAGACCCAGTACTTC
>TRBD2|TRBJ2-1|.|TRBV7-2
CASSWSPSGGAGFGNEQFF
TGTGCCAGCAGCTGGTCCCCTAGCGGGGGGGCCGGGTTTGGGAATGAGCAGTTCTTC
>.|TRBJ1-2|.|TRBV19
CASSSAGDTYGYTF
TGTGCCAGTAGTAGCGCAGGGGACACCTATGGCTACACCTTC
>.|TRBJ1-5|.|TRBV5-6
CASSLDSGGSNQPQHF
TGTGCCAGCAGCTTGGACTCGGGGGGAAGCAATCAGCCCCAGCATTTT
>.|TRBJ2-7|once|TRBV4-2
CASSQEGGDYEQYF
TGTGCCAGCAGCCAAGAGGGCGGGGACTACGAGCAGTACTTC
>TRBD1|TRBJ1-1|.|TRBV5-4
CASSPGGRTEAFF
TGTGCCAGCAGTCCAGGGGGCCGTACTGAAGCTTTCTTT
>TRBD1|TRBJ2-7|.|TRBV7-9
CASSYAPGTASYEQYF
TGTGCCAGCAGCTACGCCCCCGGGACAGCTTCCTACGAGCAGTACTTC